Listed below are T cell receptor beta chains from one sample, sequenced in a study of CD8 T cells in Susac syndrome. MiXCR, run by TCRdb on the immunoSEQ multiplex PCR reads, gives a single entry per CDR3 protein. The data hold roughly 190,000 distinct CDR3 sequences, with about 95% observed a single time. Sequencing was performed on CD4+ T cells from PBMCs. Source of these receptors: a human donor in good health. Each CDR3 is given without its conserved first and last residue.

j_call v_call cdr3_aa
TRBJ1-5 TRBV6-1 ASRLSPRGMGQPQH
TRBJ2-7 TRBV20-1 SASQGTGRSYEQY
TRBJ2-1 TRBV6-6 ASSWGTSGSFEQF
TRBJ2-5 TRBV7-2 ASSRLAGGGETQY
TRBJ1-2 TRBV29-1 SVVPGYT
TRBJ2-3 TRBV20-1 SARDSSGSMDTQY
TRBJ2-7 TRBV7-2 ASSTRTGVPYEQY
TRBJ2-7 TRBV30 AWSPLDRGHEQY
TRBJ2-3 TRBV12-5 ASGLVLGRGADTQY
TRBJ1-2 TRBV30 AWSVHRNGYT
TRBJ2-1 TRBV12-3/TRBV12-4 ASSPGRGSYNEQF
TRBJ2-5 TRBV14 ASSQRGRETQY
TRBJ1-1 TRBV5-1 ASRWGGADTEAF
TRBJ2-7 TRBV27 ASRQGRDLYEQY
TRBJ1-1 TRBV7-3 ASRGLQNTEAF
TRBJ2-5 TRBV29-1 SVFEGTQY
TRBJ2-1 TRBV11-1 ASSQQGITYNEQF
TRBJ2-5 TRBV15 ATSRPDLYQETQY
TRBJ2-5 TRBV4-2 ASSQDTRAWETQY
TRBJ2-1 TRBV27 ASRSGLASYNEQF
TRBJ2-1 TRBV4-1 ASSHIGGTYNEQF
TRBJ2-7 TRBV7-3 ASSPSGGGGEQY
TRBJ2-5 TRBV7-2 ASSLADKVETQY